Shown below are 24 T cell receptor beta chains from a single sample sequenced in a study of metastatic and nonmetastatic thyroid tumors. The entire patient cohort was treatment-naive prior to thyroid surgery. TCRdb reassembled clones from the PCR reads with MiXCR. The sample has some 31,000 clones, about a sixth seen once. Sequenced input: blood. The source of these receptors is a female donor with papillary thyroid cancer or a benign thyroid nodule (not recorded which). Some clones in this sample may be carry-over from other donors' samples.

A word on this clone: Just one base apart from a much larger clone, this may be a read error. At the DNA level, this CDR3 is encoded by other sequences in the same sample as well. In DNA form, the CDR3 reads TGTGCCAGCAGCTCGGCAGCTCGTTCCACTGGGGAGCTGTTTTTT. Translated: CASSSAARSTGELFF. The V gene is TRBV5-4, the J gene TRBJ2-2; D uncertain. V lost 3 bases to trimming and J lost 8 bases, with 17 bases between them. The CDR3 length is 15 residues. Germline V gene sequence: CDR1 SGHNT, CDR2 YYREEE (reference sequence).

The sample holds many counts of this clone. The chain couples TRBV6-1 to TRBJ2-3; no reliable D call. The V and J ends lost 5 bases and 5 bases respectively, with 8 bases between them. The V gene's germline CDR1 is MNHNS and CDR2 SASEGT. This CDR3 has 12 residues. Here the CDR3 DNA reads TGTGCCAGCAGTTCGTCGGAAGATACGCAGTATTTT. This encodes CASSSSEDTQYF.

This clone has at least ten counts. This chain connects TRBV20-1 to TRBJ2-1; D perhaps matches TRBD2 (5 bases). V shed 4 bases and J shed 7 bases, with 17 bases lying between them. The CDR3 length is 14 residues. Germline assignment: CDR1 DFQATT and CDR2 SNEGSKA (reference sequence). The CDR3 region has the DNA TGCAGTGCTATTCGGGAACCCCACACTAATGAGCAGTTCTTC. Protein sequence: CSAIREPHTNEQFF.

The chain links TRBV15 to TRBJ2-3; 7 bases map to TRBD2. V dropped 3 bases and J dropped 2; count of bases not matched to a gene: 17. Germline V gene data show CDR1 as LNHNV and CDR2 as YYDKDF (reference sequence). The CDR3 loop spans 19 amino acids. The CDR3 bases are TGTGCCACCAGCAGTCAAGGGTGGGCTAGCGGATTTATCACAGATACGCAGTATTTT. It translates to CATSSQGWASGFITDTQYF.

This clone was seen a handful of times. At one end the junction does not follow the germline gene, possibly because of a read error. This chain uses TRBV6-1 with TRBJ2-6, with D uncertain. CDR1 and CDR2 (germline): MNHNS, SASEGT. This CDR3 contains 15 residues. CDR3 DNA: TGTGCCAGCATCGGAGCCCTATCTGGGTCCAACTTCCTGACTTTC. Translated, it gives CASIGALSGSNFLTF.

On this clone: A single base separates this from a much larger clone, so it may be a read error. This chain connects TRBV7-9 to TRBJ1-6, with D hard to call. The CDR3 runs to 12 residues. Germline V gene data show CDR1 as SEHNR and CDR2 as FQNEAQ (reference sequence). The CDR3 DNA sequence: TGTGTCAGCAGCCGAGATTACTCACCCCTCCACTTT. As protein: CVSSRDYSPLHF. Combining the CDR3 with reference TRBV7-9 and TRBJ1-6 gives the whole variable domain DTGVSQNPRHKITKRGQNVTFRCDPISEHNRLYWYRQTLGQGPEFLTYFQNEAQLEKSRLLSDRFSAERPKGSFSTLEIQRTEQGDSAMYLCVSSRDYSPLHFGNGTRLTVT.

This clone was counted at least ten times. The chain has TRBV2 and TRBJ2-1; D unclear. CDR1 and CDR2 (germline): SNHLY, FYNNEI. The CDR3 has 12 amino acids. V was clipped by 4 bases and J by 8 bases, with 9 bases between them. The CDR3 is CASSVLRDEQFF. CDR3 DNA: TGTGCCAGCAGTGTATTGAGAGATGAGCAGTTCTTC. Filled out from reference TRBV2 and TRBJ2-1, the complete variable domain reads EPEVTQTPSHQVTQMGQEVILRCVPISNHLYFYWYRQILGQKVEFLVSFYNNEISEKSEIFDDQFSVERPDGSNFTLKIRSTKLEDSAMYFCASSVLRDEQFFGPGTRLTVL.

Relative to its sample, this clone is medium-sized. The chain combines TRBV6-2 or TRBV6-3 with TRBJ1-6; the D is unclear. This CDR3 has 11 residues. Germline CDR1 and CDR2: MNHEY and SVGEGT. V was cut by 5 bases and J by 12 bases, with 8 bases left in between. CDR3 region: CASSDAGPLHF. DNA of the CDR3: TGTGCCAGCAGTGATGCAGGACCCCTCCACTTT.

This clone was detected many times. This chain links TRBV11-2 with TRBJ2-1; possible D gene TRBD2, 6 bases. Trimming left V 2 bases short and J 0 bases short, with 11 bases between. The CDR3 spans 16 residues. Germline V CDR1 and CDR2: SGHAT, FQNNGV. CDR3: CASSLLVGGSYNEQFF. The CDR3 DNA is TGTGCCAGCAGCTTATTGGTGGGAGGCTCCTACAATGAGCAGTTCTTC.

This clone was picked up one time. The chain carries TRBV7-6 and TRBJ2-3, with D possibly being TRBD2 (6 bases). Trimming pared 8 bases from V and 5 bases from J, leaving 20 bases between. This CDR3 comprises 15 residues. The germline gives CDR1 SGHVS, CDR2 FNYEAQ. CDR3 bases: TGTGCCAGCGTCGGACTAACGGGAGTGGGAGATACGCAGTATTTT. Its protein is CASVGLTGVGDTQYF.

The chain recombines TRBV20-1 with TRBJ1-2; possibly TRBD1 for D (5 bases). This CDR3 contains 11 residues. Germline loops: CDR1 DFQATT, CDR2 SNEGSKA (reference sequence). Deletions cut 8 bases from V and 5 bases from J, with 12 bases between. The CDR3 spells CSPKTEYGYTF. CDR3 sequence (DNA): TGCAGTCCAAAGACAGAGTATGGCTACACCTTC.

In its sample, this clone was seen many times. V and J are TRBV7-9 and TRBJ2-6; the D gene is possibly TRBD1 (5 bases). V shed 5 bases and J shed 2 bases, with 10 bases lying between them. Germline loops: CDR1 SEHNR, CDR2 FQNEAQ (reference sequence). The CDR3 is 15 amino acids. The CDR3 spells CASSLQVPGANVLTF. The CDR3 DNA follows: TGTGCCAGCAGCCTACAGGTTCCTGGGGCCAACGTCCTGACTTTC.

This clone has ten or more counts. The V call is TRBV7-9, the J call TRBJ1-4; TRBD1 matches 8 bases. The trim removed 2 bases at V and 7 bases at J, leaving 12 bases unmatched. The CDR3 runs 17 residues. CDR1 is SEHNR and CDR2 is FQNEAQ in the germline V gene (reference sequence). The DNA of the CDR3 is TGTGCCAGCAGCTTAACTGACAGGGGCCCTGGAAGTGAAAAACTGTTTTTT. Translated: CASSLTDRGPGSEKLFF.

This clone was seen repeatedly, ten times or more. V usage is TRBV24-1 and J usage is TRBJ2-5; 8 nucleotides agree with TRBD1. The CDR3 runs to 14 residues. J gave up 0 bases and V 6 bases, and 2 bases lay outside the gene matches. Germline CDR1 reads KGHDR; CDR2 reads SFDVKD. CDR3 nucleotide sequence: TGTGCCACCAGTCGGACAGGGAACCAAGAGACCCAGTACTTC. This gives the protein CATSRTGNQETQYF.

This clone was counted many times. CDR3 protein: CATSDRARHRDQYGYTF. In DNA, the CDR3 is TGTGCCACCAGTGATCGCGCGCGCCACAGAGACCAATATGGCTACACCTTC. The J gene is TRBJ1-2, the V gene TRBV24-1; no clear D gene. The germline CDR1 and CDR2 sequences are KGHDR and SFDVKD. V lost 3 bases, J lost 5 bases, and 21 bases lay in between. This CDR3 contains 17 residues.

As to this clone: A read error may produce the germline difference seen at one junction end. This chain joins TRBV3-1 and TRBJ2-5, with 15 positions matching TRBD2. The germline CDR1 and CDR2 sequences are LGHDT and YNNKEL (reference sequence). The CDR3 loop spans 17 amino acids. CDR3 region: CAGSQGTSGRRRETQYF. DNA for the CDR3: TGTGCCGGCAGCCAGGGGACTAGCGGGAGGAGGCGAGAGACCCAGTACTTC.

The rearrangement joins TRBV28 to TRBJ1-5; D uncertain. The CDR3 is 13 residues long. CDR1 is MDHEN, CDR2 SYDVKM, per germline. V was trimmed by 3 bases and J by 4 bases, leaving 7 bases between them. For the CDR3, the DNA is TGTGCCAGCAGTTTTTCGGGGAATCAGCCCCAGCATTTT. Protein product: CASSFSGNQPQHF.

This clone was detected a few times. The chain uses TRBV27 and TRBJ2-1, with TRBD2 identical over 9 bases. The V segment lost 3 bases and the J segment 10 bases; nucleotides outside the gene matches: 7. Germline lookup yields CDR1 MNHEY and CDR2 SMNVEV (reference sequence). This CDR3 spans 14 amino acids. CDR3 bases: TGTGCCAGCAGTTTTGGCGGGAGGGCCGGGGAGCAGTTCTTC. This sequence encodes CASSFGGRAGEQFF.

This clone was observed at least ten times. This sequence joins TRBV11-2 and TRBJ1-1, with TRBD1 matching 7 bases. The V and J ends lost 4 bases and 5 bases, in that order; junction bases with no gene match: 10. CDR1 and CDR2 (germline): SGHAT, FQNNGV. The CDR3 loop spans 15 amino acids. Here the CDR3 reads CASSSGQVPGTEAFF. The CDR3 bases are TGTGCCAGCAGCTCCGGACAGGTCCCAGGGACTGAAGCTTTCTTT.

This clone was picked up many times. This clone may be a read error of a much larger clone one base away. This chain uses TRBV5-1 with TRBJ2-7, with D perhaps TRBD1 (6 bases). This CDR3 region has 12 residues. The germline V gene encodes CDR1 SGHRS and CDR2 YFSETQ. The CDR3 DNA follows: TGCGCCAGCAGTTTGGACAGCTACGGGCAGTACTTC. It specifies CASSLDSYGQYF. The full variable domain, in which reference TRBV5-1 and TRBJ2-7 provide the parts outside the CDR3, is KAGVTQTPRYLIKTRGQQVTLSCSPISGHRSVSWYQQTPGQGLQFLFEYFSETQRNKGNFPGRFSGRQFSNSRSEMNVSTLELGDSALYLCASSLDSYGQYFGPGTRLTVT.

This clone has at least ten counts. The chain links TRBV6-1 to TRBJ2-3; D may be TRBD1 (5 bases). Looked up from germline, CDR1 is MNHNS and CDR2 is SASEGT. CDR3 length: 14 amino acids. V was clipped by 3 bases and J by 2 bases, with 9 bases between them. The CDR3 loop is CASSEVGDTDTQYF. The CDR3 nucleotides read TGTGCCAGCAGTGAGGTAGGGGACACAGATACGCAGTATTTT.

The V gene is TRBV11-2, the J gene TRBJ2-4; 12 nucleotides line up with TRBD2. The CDR3 has 15 residues. Germline values: CDR1 SGHAT, CDR2 FQNNGV. After removal of 5 bases from V and 7 bases from J, the junction contained 6 bases not matched to a gene. The CDR3 here is CASSPSGRALNIQYF. The CDR3 DNA reads as TGTGCCAGCAGCCCTAGCGGGAGGGCCCTCAACATTCAGTACTTC.

Worth noting for this clone: One end of the junction varies from germline; a read error may be responsible. The chain couples TRBV20-1 to TRBJ1-4; TRBD1 aligns across 11 bases. The CDR3 sequence is 18 residues long. Germline V gene data show CDR1 as DFQATT and CDR2 as SNEGSKA (reference sequence). The CDR3 bases are TGCGGTGCTAGTTATACCGGGACAGGGGGAGCAGCTAATGAAAAACTGTTTTTT. Its translation: CGASYTGTGGAANEKLFF.

This clone was detected ten times or more. The gene calls are TRBV10-3 and TRBJ1-2, with 7 bases fitting TRBD1. The CDR3 sequence is 14 residues long. Germline loops: CDR1 ENHRY, CDR2 SYGVKD. Germline trimming cut 7 bases from V and 4 bases from J; bases unmatched to any gene: 9. CDR3 bases: TGTGCCATCATGGCCAGGGGGGACAGCTATGGCTACACCTTC. Translated, it gives CAIMARGDSYGYTF.